The rows below give T cell receptor beta chains drawn from one sample of a study of control samples from healthy donors and cancer patients. Libraries were prepared by immunoSEQ multiplex PCR; TCRdb keeps only in-frame clonotypes and omits some of them. The sample has more than 85,000 clones, 84% seen once. Sequenced input: PBMCs. The receptors originated from a man between 65 and 85 years old with lung cancer. Each CDR3 is given with its conserved first and last residue. The order of the fields is CDR3 length, clone size, D gene, V gene, J gene, CDR3 DNA, CDR3 protein. The D gene is left open where the match is weak. Clone size appears in some rows only: once, few, many, or a class for an expanded clone.

cdr3_length: 12; clone_size: .; d_call: .; v_call: TRBV27; j_call: TRBJ2-7; cdr3_nt: TGTGCCAGCAGTTTATTGGGCTACGAGCAGTACTTC; cdr3_aa: CASSLLGYEQYF
cdr3_length: 16; clone_size: .; d_call: .; v_call: TRBV7-3; j_call: TRBJ2-1; cdr3_nt: TGTGCCAGCAGCTTTGAGGGTGGAGGGTTCGATGATGAGCAGTTCTTC; cdr3_aa: CASSFEGGGFDDEQFF
cdr3_length: 16; clone_size: .; d_call: TRBD1; v_call: TRBV5-1; j_call: TRBJ2-4; cdr3_nt: TGCGCCAGCAGCATTGGACAGGGCCTAGCCAAAAACATTCAGTACTTC; cdr3_aa: CASSIGQGLAKNIQYF
cdr3_length: 13; clone_size: .; d_call: .; v_call: TRBV21-1; j_call: TRBJ1-6; cdr3_nt: TGTGCCAGCAGCAAAGGGAACCGTCTATCCCTCCACTTT; cdr3_aa: CASSKGNRLSLHF
cdr3_length: 13; clone_size: .; d_call: TRBD1; v_call: TRBV19; j_call: TRBJ2-3; cdr3_nt: TGTGCCACACGGGACAGGGACACAGATACGCAGTATTTT; cdr3_aa: CATRDRDTDTQYF
cdr3_length: 15; clone_size: .; d_call: .; v_call: TRBV7-8; j_call: TRBJ1-6; cdr3_nt: TGTGCCAACAGCTTCGGACAGTTATCGGGATCACCCCTCCACTTT; cdr3_aa: CANSFGQLSGSPLHF
cdr3_length: 11; clone_size: .; d_call: .; v_call: TRBV19; j_call: TRBJ2-3; cdr3_nt: TGTGCCAGTAGGGTTTTAGATACGCAGTATTTT; cdr3_aa: CASRVLDTQYF
cdr3_length: 15; clone_size: few; d_call: .; v_call: TRBV10-3; j_call: TRBJ2-7; cdr3_nt: TGTGCCATCAGTGAGTCCGATCGGGGGTCCTACGAGCAGTACTTC; cdr3_aa: CAISESDRGSYEQYF
cdr3_length: 12; clone_size: .; d_call: TRBD1; v_call: TRBV19; j_call: TRBJ1-2; cdr3_nt: TGTGCCAGTAGTGACAGGGGGGACGGCTACACCTTC; cdr3_aa: CASSDRGDGYTF
cdr3_length: 14; clone_size: .; d_call: .; v_call: TRBV6-2/TRBV6-3; j_call: TRBJ1-2; cdr3_nt: TGTGCCAGCAGTTACTCCGGCACCATCTATGGCTACACCTTC; cdr3_aa: CASSYSGTIYGYTF
cdr3_length: 14; clone_size: .; d_call: .; v_call: TRBV19; j_call: TRBJ1-3; cdr3_nt: TGTGCCAGTAGTTGGACCGAAGCTGGAAACACCATATATTTT; cdr3_aa: CASSWTEAGNTIYF
cdr3_length: 15; clone_size: .; d_call: .; v_call: TRBV18; j_call: TRBJ2-3; cdr3_nt: TGTGCCAGCTCACCCGCGTCCTCCCCCACAGATACGCAGTATTTT; cdr3_aa: CASSPASSPTDTQYF
cdr3_length: 14; clone_size: .; d_call: .; v_call: TRBV18; j_call: TRBJ2-5; cdr3_nt: TGTGCCAGCTCACCACTATCAGGGCAGGAGACCCAGTACTTC; cdr3_aa: CASSPLSGQETQYF
cdr3_length: 13; clone_size: .; d_call: .; v_call: TRBV12-3/TRBV12-4; j_call: TRBJ1-2; cdr3_nt: TGTGCCAGCAGTTTACAGGAGTTCTATGGCTACACCTTC; cdr3_aa: CASSLQEFYGYTF
cdr3_length: 16; clone_size: .; d_call: .; v_call: TRBV7-8; j_call: TRBJ2-3; cdr3_nt: TGTGCCAGCAGCTTATCCACAGAAAGGACCACAGATACGCAGTATTTT; cdr3_aa: CASSLSTERTTDTQYF
cdr3_length: 11; clone_size: .; d_call: .; v_call: TRBV30; j_call: TRBJ1-2; cdr3_nt: .; cdr3_aa: CAWSFGPGITF
cdr3_length: 15; clone_size: few; d_call: .; v_call: TRBV7-8; j_call: TRBJ1-2; cdr3_nt: TGTGCCAGCAGCCCAAGAGGGGCTTCTAACTATGGCTACACCTTC; cdr3_aa: CASSPRGASNYGYTF
cdr3_length: 15; clone_size: .; d_call: TRBD1; v_call: TRBV4-3; j_call: TRBJ1-4; cdr3_nt: TGCGCCAGCAGCCAAGCCGGGACAGGGGACGAAAAACTGTTTTTT; cdr3_aa: CASSQAGTGDEKLFF
cdr3_length: 13; clone_size: .; d_call: TRBD1; v_call: TRBV29-1; j_call: TRBJ1-1; cdr3_nt: TGCAGCGTTGTCTCGACAGGGTCCACTGAAGCTTTCTTT; cdr3_aa: CSVVSTGSTEAFF
cdr3_length: 13; clone_size: .; d_call: .; v_call: TRBV6-4; j_call: TRBJ1-6; cdr3_nt: TGTGCCAGCAGTGACAGGGGTAATTCACCCCTCCACTTT; cdr3_aa: CASSDRGNSPLHF
cdr3_length: 11; clone_size: .; d_call: .; v_call: TRBV28; j_call: TRBJ1-1; cdr3_nt: TGTGCCAGCAGGGGACGCCCCGAAGCTTTCTTT; cdr3_aa: CASRGRPEAFF
cdr3_length: 17; clone_size: few; d_call: .; v_call: TRBV7-2; j_call: TRBJ2-1; cdr3_nt: TGTGCCAGCAGCTCATACTCCGGGACACCAAATTACAATGAGCAGTTCTTC; cdr3_aa: CASSSYSGTPNYNEQFF